The next 15 T cell receptor beta chains were all read from a single sample in a study of cytomegalovirus exposure and HLA in healthy donors. Both 60 Vbeta primers and 13 Jbeta primers went into the PCR. Data came from immunoSEQ multiplex PCR; TCRdb stores just in-frame clones and leaves some out. This sample has roughly 70,000 clones, with under 80% found just once. What was sequenced was PBMCs. Receptors originate from a male donor in good health and CMV-seropositive.

In its sample, this clone was seen a few times. J is TRBJ2-5 and V is TRBV2; TRBD1 is a possible D gene (6 bases). The germline V and J ends were trimmed by 7 bases and 5 bases, with 17 bases remaining between them. In germline, CDR1 is SNHLY, CDR2 FYNNEI. The CDR3 is 14 amino acids. CDR3 sequence: CASKGGSNGETQYF. CDR3 sequence (DNA): TGTGCCAGCAAAGGGGGTTCGAATGGGGAGACCCAGTACTTC.

The rearrangement uses TRBV18 and TRBJ1-3, with D possibly TRBD1 on 6 matching bases. The V gene lost 2 bases and the J gene lost 1 base, with 12 bases spanning the gap. In germline, CDR1 is KGHSH, CDR2 LQKENI. The CDR3 has 16 amino acids. The CDR3 nucleotides are TGTGCCAGCTCACCAGGACTGGGGGCTTCTGGAAACACCATATATTTT. Translation: CASSPGLGASGNTIYF.

The rearrangement joins TRBV7-3 to TRBJ2-3; D is unresolved. The CDR3 runs 13 residues. V was cut by 5 bases and J by 4 bases, with 10 bases left in between. In germline, CDR1 is SGHTA, CDR2 FQGTGA. This chain's CDR3 is CASSLERADTQYF. The CDR3 nucleotides read TGTGCCAGCAGCCTCGAACGGGCAGATACGCAGTATTTT.

The chain has TRBV1 and TRBJ2-7; TRBD1, as called in the table, went unchecked against the DNA. TRBV1 is reported as a pseudogene. This CDR3 contains 17 residues. This chain's CDR3 is CTSSQGPGQGNYYEQYF. The CDR3 DNA reads as TGCACCAGCAGCCAAGGGCCTGGGCAGGGAAATTACTACGAGCAGTACTTC.

With respect to this clone: At one end, the junction sequence differs from germline, possibly due to a read error. The rearrangement uses TRBV25-1 and TRBJ1-5, with TRBD1 matching over 8 bases. CDR1 MGHDK and CDR2 SYGVNS come from the germline V gene. This CDR3 is 13 amino acids long. The CDR3 sequence: CATSGQGREPQHF. DNA of the CDR3: TGTGCCACCAGTGGACAGGGCAGAGAGCCCCAGCATTTT.

This chain joins TRBV25-1 and TRBJ2-7; TRBD2 agrees at 9 bases. Germline V gives CDR1 MGHDK, CDR2 SYGVNS. CDR3 size: 14 residues. The trim removed 7 bases at V and 2 bases at J, leaving 6 bases unmatched. The CDR3 loop reads CASTFSSGAYEQYF. The CDR3 DNA reads TGTGCCAGCACTTTCTCTAGCGGGGCCTACGAGCAGTACTTC.

The gene calls are TRBV14 and TRBJ2-1; 8 nucleotides match TRBD1. Germline loops: CDR1 SGHDN, CDR2 FVKESK. With V trimmed by 2 bases and J by 9 bases, 9 bases remained unmatched. The CDR3 is 15 residues long. The CDR3 nucleotides are TGTGCCAGCAGCCAACAACAGGGGGTAGAAGGTGAGCAGTTCTTC. Residues: CASSQQQGVEGEQFF.

The chain is built from TRBV6-5 and TRBJ2-7; D remains unclear. The CDR3 covers 15 residues. The germline gives CDR1 MNHEY, CDR2 SVGAGI. V was pared by 0 bases and J by 5 bases, with 14 bases between. For the CDR3, the DNA is TGTGCCAGCAGTTACTCGATAGCAGCAGAGGACGAGCAGTACTTC. Translating it yields CASSYSIAAEDEQYF.

This clone has more than one count but fewer than ten. The gene calls are TRBV7-2 and TRBJ2-5; 7 bases are a match to TRBD1. J lost 4 bases, V lost 5 bases, and 4 bases had no gene match. The length of the CDR3 is 13 residues. The germline gives CDR1 SGHTA, CDR2 FQGNSA. The CDR3 sequence is CASSGNRGETQYF. The CDR3 bases are TGTGCCAGCAGCGGCAACAGGGGAGAGACCCAGTACTTC.

Remarks on this clone: Other DNA variants within this sample encode the same CDR3. This rearrangement joins TRBV13 to TRBJ2-7; possibly TRBD2 for D (6 bases). Trimming took off 5 bases at V and 6 bases at J, with 17 bases between the two ends. CDR1 is PRHDT, CDR2 FYEKMQ, per germline (reference sequence). This CDR3 contains 14 residues. As DNA, the CDR3 is TGTGCCAGCAGCCCAGGGAGGCTAGCCTCCGAGCAGTACTTC. This encodes CASSPGRLASEQYF.

This clone was found a few times. The gene calls are TRBV6-5 and TRBJ1-1; the D is unclear. The CDR3 sequence is 13 residues long. The V gene lost 6 bases and the J gene lost 0 bases, with 8 bases spanning the gap. CDR1 MNHEY and CDR2 SVGAGI come from the germline V gene. CDR3 coding DNA: TGTGCCAGCAGCTTTACGGTGAACACTGAAGCTTTCTTT. Translating it yields CASSFTVNTEAFF.

The chain is built from TRBV30 and TRBJ1-2; a possible D gene is TRBD1 (6 bases). This CDR3 contains 14 residues. Trimming cost V 0 bases and J 4 bases, with 12 bases left between them. Germline V gene lookup returns CDR1 GTSNPN and CDR2 SVGIG (reference sequence). The chain's CDR3 is CAWSVGGIGYGYTF. CDR3 nucleotides: TGTGCCTGGAGTGTAGGGGGAATTGGCTATGGCTACACCTTC.

The rearrangement joins TRBV2 to TRBJ1-2; D remains unclear. The CDR3 has 13 residues. Per germline, CDR1 SNHLY and CDR2 FYNNEI. V lost 3 bases, J lost 5 bases, and 10 bases lay in between. Here the CDR3 reads CASSDSSSYGYTF. CDR3 nucleotide sequence: TGTGCCAGCAGTGACAGTTCCTCTTATGGCTACACCTTC. The variable domain in full, with the rest retrieved from reference TRBV2 and TRBJ1-2, is EPEVTQTPSHQVTQMGQEVILRCVPISNHLYFYWYRQILGQKVEFLVSFYNNEISEKSEIFDDQFSVERPDGSNFTLKIRSTKLEDSAMYFCASSDSSSYGYTFGSGTRLTVV.

This clone has only one observation. The chain combines TRBV6-1 with TRBJ2-6; 10 positions match TRBD1. Germline V lookup: CDR1 MNHNS, CDR2 SASEGT. The CDR3 contains 15 residues. Trimming cost V 8 bases and J 2 bases; bases outside gene matches: 3. The CDR3 bases are TGTGCCAGCCGGACAGGGGGGACTGGGGCCAACGTCCTGACTTTC. Translation: CASRTGGTGANVLTF.

The CDR3 sequence: CASSLPRSYEQYF. The CDR3 DNA sequence: TGTGCCAGCAGCTTACCCAGAAGCTACGAGCAGTACTTC. This chain links TRBV11-2 with TRBJ2-7; no clear D. In germline, CDR1 is SGHAT, CDR2 FQNNGV. This CDR3 has 13 amino acids. Deletions cut 2 bases from V and 3 bases from J, with 8 bases between.